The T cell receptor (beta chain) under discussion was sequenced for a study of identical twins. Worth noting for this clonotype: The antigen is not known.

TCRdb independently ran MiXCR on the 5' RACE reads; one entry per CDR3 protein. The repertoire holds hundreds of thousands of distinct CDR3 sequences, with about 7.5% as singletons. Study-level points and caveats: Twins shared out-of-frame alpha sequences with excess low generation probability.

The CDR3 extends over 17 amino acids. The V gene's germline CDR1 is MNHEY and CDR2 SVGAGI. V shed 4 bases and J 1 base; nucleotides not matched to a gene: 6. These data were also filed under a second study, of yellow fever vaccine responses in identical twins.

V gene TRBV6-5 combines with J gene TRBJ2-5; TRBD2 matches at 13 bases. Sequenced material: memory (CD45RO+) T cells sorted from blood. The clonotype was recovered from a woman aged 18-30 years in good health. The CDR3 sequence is CASSLWTSGGSQETQYF. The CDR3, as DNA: TGTGCCAGCAGTTTATGGACTAGCGGGGGATCCCAAGAGACCCAGTACTTC.